Sequencing of this T cell receptor beta chain was carried out in a study of blood T cell repertoires in COVID-19. Study-wide context: Sample material is recorded as cDNA or gDNA derived from T cells, B-cell-depleted T cells, or PBMCs.

Some clones are missing from TCRdb's copy, which holds only in-frame ones; the method was immunoSEQ multiplex PCR. The sample carries some 160,000 clones, over 75% recorded once. Trimming took 5 bases from V and 3 from J; bases not matched to a gene: 5. This CDR3 contains 15 residues. Germline loops: CDR1 MDHEN, CDR2 SYDVKM. V usage is TRBV28 and J usage is TRBJ1-5; 9 bases match TRBD1. The sample taken for sequencing was peripheral blood. The sequence was collected from a man between 65 and 85 years old who had recovered from COVID-19. The CDR3, as DNA: TGTGCCAGCAGTCGCCGGGACAGGGACAATCAGCCCCAGCATTTT. It encodes CASSRRDRDNQPQHF.